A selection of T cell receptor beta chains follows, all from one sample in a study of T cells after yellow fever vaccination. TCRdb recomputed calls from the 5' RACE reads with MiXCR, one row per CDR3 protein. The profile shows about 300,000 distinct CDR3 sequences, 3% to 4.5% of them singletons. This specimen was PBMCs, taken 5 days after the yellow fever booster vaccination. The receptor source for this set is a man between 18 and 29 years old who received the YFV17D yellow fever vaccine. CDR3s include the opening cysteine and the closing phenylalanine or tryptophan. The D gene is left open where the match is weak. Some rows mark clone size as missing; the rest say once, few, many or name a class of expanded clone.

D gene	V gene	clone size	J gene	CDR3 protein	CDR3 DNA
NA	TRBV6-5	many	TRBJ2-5	CASSYLEGSAQYF	TGTGCCAGCAGTTACTTAGAAGGATCGGCCCAGTACTTC
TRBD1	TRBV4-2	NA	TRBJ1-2	CARSPDRVYGYTF	TGTGCCAGGAGCCCCGACAGGGTCTATGGCTACACCTTC
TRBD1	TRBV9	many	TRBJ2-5	CASSPWTGDETQYF	TGTGCCAGCAGCCCTTGGACAGGGGACGAGACCCAGTACTTC
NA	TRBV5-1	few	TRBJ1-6	CASRPGGRNSPLHF	TGCGCCAGCCGGCCCGGGGGGAGAAATTCACCCCTCCACTTT
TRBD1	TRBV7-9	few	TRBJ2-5	CASSPSRTGIVKTQYF	TGTGCCAGCAGCCCGAGTCGGACAGGGATTGTGAAGACCCAGTACTTC
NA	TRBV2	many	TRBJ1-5	CASGGTGNQPQHF	TGTGCCAGTGGGGGTACGGGGAATCAGCCCCAGCATTTT
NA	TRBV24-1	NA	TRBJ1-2	CATSDRSTYGYTF	TGTGCCACCAGTGATCGGAGTACCTATGGCTACACCTTC
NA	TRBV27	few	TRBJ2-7	CASRDRLSSYEQYF	TGTGCCAGCCGGGACCGACTAAGCTCCTACGAGCAGTACTTC
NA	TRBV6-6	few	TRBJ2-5	CASSLQVAGKETQYF	TGTGCCAGCAGCCTCCAGGTGGCAGGAAAAGAGACCCAGTACTTC
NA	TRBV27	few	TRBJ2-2	CASSPLQLRTGELFF	TGTGCCAGCAGCCCATTGCAGTTACGTACCGGGGAGCTGTTTTTT
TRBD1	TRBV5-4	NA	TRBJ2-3	CASSIGQATDTQYF	TGTGCCAGCAGCATCGGACAGGCCACAGATACGCAGTATTTT
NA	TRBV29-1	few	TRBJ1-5	CSVVLGSGQPQHF	TGCAGCGTTGTCCTGGGATCGGGCCAGCCCCAGCATTTT
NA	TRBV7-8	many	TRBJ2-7	CASSFPRAGSYEQYF	TGTGCCAGCAGCTTCCCCCGGGCAGGGTCCTACGAGCAGTACTTC
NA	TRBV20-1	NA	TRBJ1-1	CSARSTGRTLEAFF	TGCAGTGCTAGATCGACAGGTCGGACCCTCGAAGCTTTCTTT